A single TCR beta chain is shown here with its context. CDR1 is KGHDR, CDR2 SFDVKD, per germline. The CDR3 totals 17 residues. The germline V and J ends were trimmed by 5 bases and 5 bases, with 20 bases remaining between them. The data were taken from a study of blood T cell repertoires in COVID-19. For the study at large: T cells, B-cell-depleted T cells, or PBMCs supplied cDNA or gDNA.

The method was immunoSEQ multiplex PCR; TCRdb's version includes in-frame clones alone and lacks a portion of them. The table has about 670,000 clones, around 89% seen once; the top ten hold over 0.2%. Specimen: peripheral blood. This TCR derives from a woman between 18 and 29 years old with acute or convalescent COVID-19. The chain couples TRBV24-1 to TRBJ2-2; TRBD2 might be the D (6 bases). The CDR3 DNA follows: TGTGCCACCAGTGGCATGACCAGCGGGCGAGATACCGGGGAGCTGTTTTTT. Translating gives CATSGMTSGRDTGELFF.